The 24 T cell receptor beta chains below all came from one sample that was sequenced in a study of T cell repertoires in cytomegalovirus infection. TCRdb re-called the reads with MiXCR, one entry per CDR3 protein. The data show roughly 110,000 distinct CDR3 sequences, with roughly a tenth seen just once and roughly 31% held by the top ten. Their target antigens are unknown. The source material was PBMCs, sequenced either directly or after in vitro stimulation (not recorded which). These receptors all come from a human donor in good health (CMV status not recorded). Some clones in this sample may be carry-over from other donors' samples.

This clonotype was found many times. The rearrangement uses TRBV11-2 and TRBJ2-5; 14 bases fit TRBD2. The germline V gene encodes CDR1 SGHAT and CDR2 FQNNGV. Trimming removed 4 bases from V and 2 bases from J; junction bases left unmatched: 6. CDR3 size: 17 residues. Here the CDR3 reads CASSSGTSGSVQETQYF. The CDR3 nucleotides are TGTGCCAGCAGCTCCGGGACTAGCGGGAGCGTACAAGAGACCCAGTACTTC.

The chain carries TRBV2 and TRBJ2-5; TRBD2 might be the D (5 bases). The CDR3 has 14 residues. The germline V gene encodes CDR1 SNHLY and CDR2 FYNNEI. Trimming cost V 4 bases and J 5 bases, with 14 bases left between them. CDR3 loop: CASSANTRRETQYF. The CDR3 DNA follows: TGTGCCAGCAGTGCCAACACAAGGAGGGAGACCCAGTACTTC.

This clonotype was seen at least ten times. V and J are TRBV7-2 and TRBJ1-1; no clear D gene. CDR1 SGHTA and CDR2 FQGNSA come from the germline V gene. The CDR3 totals 13 residues. V lost 5 bases and J lost 0, with 7 bases in between. As DNA, the CDR3 is TGTGCCAGCAGCACACACCTGAACACTGAAGCTTTCTTT. Protein product: CASSTHLNTEAFF.

This clonotype was observed many times. The chain is built from TRBV7-8 and TRBJ1-1; D is unresolved. V lost 2 bases and J 2 bases, leaving 9 bases between the germline ends. Germline CDR1 is SGHVS and CDR2 is FQNEAQ. This CDR3 region has 14 residues. The CDR3 reads CASSLPGINTEAFF. The CDR3 DNA sequence: TGTGCCAGCAGCTTACCGGGGATCAACACTGAAGCTTTCTTT.

This clonotype was counted many times. The rearrangement joins TRBV7-2 to TRBJ1-5; D remains unclear. The germline V and J ends were trimmed by 1 base and 5 bases, with 18 bases remaining between them. There are 17 residues in the CDR3. Germline V gene data show CDR1 as SGHTA and CDR2 as FQGNSA. CDR3 amino acids: CASSLDKGISTHQPQHF. The CDR3 DNA reads as TGTGCCAGCAGCTTAGATAAGGGTATTTCAACCCATCAGCCCCAGCATTTT.

This clonotype occurred many times. The chain is built from TRBV7-9 and TRBJ2-5; the match to TRBD2 covers 10 bases. Germline V CDR1 and CDR2: SEHNR, FQNEAQ (reference sequence). This CDR3 contains 15 residues. J gave up 3 bases and V 5 bases, and 6 bases lay outside the gene matches. The CDR3 bases are TGTGCCAGCAGCCCAACAGGACTAGCGGAAGAGACCCAGTACTTC. This gives the protein CASSPTGLAEETQYF.

A few counts support this clonotype. CDR3: CASSFRQGRFTEAFF. The CDR3 coding sequence is TGTGCCAGCAGTTTTCGTCAGGGGAGATTTACTGAAGCTTTCTTT. The chain recombines TRBV12-3 or TRBV12-4 with TRBJ1-1; tentatively, D is TRBD1 (6 bases). CDR3 length: 15 amino acids. Trimming stripped 3 bases from V and 5 bases from J, with 16 bases between.

This clonotype was seen at least ten times. The chain is built from TRBV7-8 and TRBJ1-1; 8 bases agree with TRBD1. The germline gives CDR1 SGHVS, CDR2 FQNEAQ. CDR3 length: 15 amino acids. With V trimmed by 2 bases and J by 1 base, 3 bases remained unmatched. The CDR3 nucleotides are TGTGCCAGCAGCTTAACGGACAGGGCGAACACTGAAGCTTTCTTT. It translates to CASSLTDRANTEAFF.

This clonotype was seen many times. This chain joins TRBV7-2 and TRBJ2-5, with 10 bases fitting TRBD2. CDR3 length equals 17 residues. Germline assignment: CDR1 SGHTA and CDR2 FQGNSA. J lost 5 bases, V lost 5 bases, and 14 bases had no gene match. The CDR3 DNA reads as TGTGCCAGCAGCCCCTTCATTCTAGCGGGGGTTGGGGAGACCCAGTACTTC. It encodes CASSPFILAGVGETQYF.

This clonotype has at least ten counts. This rearrangement joins TRBV7-9 to TRBJ2-7, with 11 bases lining up with TRBD2. V dropped 3 bases and J dropped 6; count of bases not matched to a gene: 4. The CDR3 length is 14 residues. Germline assignment: CDR1 SEHNR and CDR2 FQNEAQ (reference sequence). The CDR3 is CASSFSGRAFEQYF. CDR3 DNA: TGTGCCAGCAGCTTTAGCGGGAGGGCCTTCGAGCAGTACTTC.

The V gene is TRBV30, the J gene TRBJ1-1; maybe TRBD1 (5 bases). Germline loops: CDR1 GTSNPN, CDR2 SVGIG (reference sequence). Trimming removed 3 bases at V and 4 bases at J, with 12 bases between. The length of the CDR3 is 13 residues. CDR3 amino acids: CAWSDGGSTEAFF. CDR3 nucleotides: TGTGCCTGGAGCGACGGGGGGTCCACTGAAGCTTTCTTT.

The table lists this clonotype with a few counts. The chain carries TRBV4-1 and TRBJ1-1; the D gene is possibly TRBD1 (5 bases). The length of the CDR3 is 15 residues. Germline lookup yields CDR1 MGHRA and CDR2 YSYEKL. V shed 4 bases and J shed 6 bases, with 18 bases lying between them. CDR3 DNA sequence: TGCGCCAGCAGCCCTACCCGGACCCTGGGGGCTGAAGCTTTCTTT. This codes for CASSPTRTLGAEAFF.

The chain joins TRBV2 to TRBJ1-5; D is unclear. There are 16 residues in the CDR3. The V and J ends lost 2 bases and 1 base respectively, with 12 bases between them. Germline lookup yields CDR1 SNHLY and CDR2 FYNNEI. The CDR3 loop is CASSELAGRSNQPQHF. CDR3 sequence (DNA): TGTGCCAGCAGTGAACTTGCCGGGAGGAGCAATCAGCCCCAGCATTTT.

This chain joins TRBV12-3 or TRBV12-4 and TRBJ1-3, with D unclear. V was cut by 2 bases and J by 4 bases, with 3 bases left in between. The CDR3 is 12 amino acids. The CDR3 reads CASSLRGNTIYF. The DNA of the CDR3 is TGTGCCAGCAGTTTACGGGGAAACACCATATATTTT.

This clonotype came up many times. This chain joins TRBV6-6 and TRBJ1-6, with D maybe TRBD1 (6 bases). CDR1 MNHNY and CDR2 SVGAGI come from the germline V gene (reference sequence). Trimming shortened V by 7 bases and J by 7 bases, and 17 bases separated the two germline ends. The CDR3 runs to 15 residues. Here the CDR3 DNA reads TGTGCCAGCACCGCCGCAGGGGCCGGGAATTCACCCCTCCACTTT. Amino acids: CASTAAGAGNSPLHF.

This clonotype was picked up many times. The J gene is TRBJ2-1, the V gene TRBV5-1, with TRBD2 matching over 8 bases. This CDR3 region has 15 residues. V gave up 2 bases and J gave up 4 bases; unmatched junction bases: 5. Germline values: CDR1 SGHRS, CDR2 YFSETQ. The CDR3 spells CASSLNPGGYNEQFF. CDR3 in DNA: TGCGCCAGCAGCTTAAATCCGGGAGGGTACAATGAGCAGTTCTTC.

This clonotype was found many times. The chain links TRBV7-6 to TRBJ1-3; no clear D. The V end lost 4 bases, the J end lost 4 bases, and 11 bases lay between the germline ends. CDR3 size: 14 residues. Germline V lookup: CDR1 SGHVS, CDR2 FNYEAQ. For the CDR3, the DNA is TGTGCCAGCAGCTCAGTGATTGCCGGAAACACCATATATTTT. This codes for CASSSVIAGNTIYF.

The chain carries TRBV29-1 and TRBJ2-5, with D perhaps matching TRBD1 (5 bases). This CDR3 is 12 amino acids long. The V end was cut by 5 bases, the J end by 0 bases, with 7 bases between. The germline V gene has CDR1 SQVTM and CDR2 ANQGSEA. CDR3 residues: CSVMTDQETQYF. The DNA for the CDR3 is TGCAGCGTTATGACAGACCAAGAGACCCAGTACTTC.

This clonotype was recorded a few times. This sequence joins TRBV7-2 and TRBJ1-1, with D perhaps TRBD1 (5 bases). In germline, CDR1 is SGHTA, CDR2 FQGNSA. The CDR3 has 13 residues. Trimming stripped 3 bases from V and 3 bases from J, with 8 bases between. The CDR3 DNA is TGTGCCAGCAGCTTGACGGGGGACACTGAAGCTTTCTTT. It codes for CASSLTGDTEAFF. The variable domain in full, completed from reference TRBV7-2 and TRBJ1-1, reads GAGVSQSPSNKVTEKGKDVELRCDPISGHTALYWYRQSLGQGLEFLIYFQGNSAPDKSGLPSDRFSAERTGGSVSTLTIQRTQQEDSAVYLCASSLTGDTEAFFGQGTRLTVV.

This clonotype was recorded at least ten times. V usage is TRBV28 and J usage is TRBJ2-2; D is uncertain. Germline CDR1 and CDR2: MDHEN and SYDVKM. With 3 bases removed from V and 0 bases from J, the gap between germline ends came to 5 bases. The CDR3 is 14 residues long. The CDR3 bases are TGTGCCAGCAGTTTCGGTCCGAACACCGGGGAGCTGTTTTTT. The encoded protein is CASSFGPNTGELFF.

J is TRBJ2-1 and V is TRBV19; 7 bases match TRBD2. V was clipped by 5 bases and J by 5 bases; unmatched bases: 12. The CDR3 has 16 residues. Germline loops: CDR1 LNHDA, CDR2 SQIVND (reference sequence). CDR3 DNA: TGTGCCAGTAGTCCTCGGGCTAGCGGATTAAACAATGAGCAGTTCTTC. It yields the protein CASSPRASGLNNEQFF.

This clonotype was counted only a few times. The rearrangement uses TRBV6-2 or TRBV6-3 and TRBJ2-7; 14 bases line up with TRBD2. J gave up 1 base and V 6 bases, and 5 bases lay outside the gene matches. The CDR3 is made up of 16 amino acids. Germline CDR1 and CDR2: MNHEY and SVGEGT. The CDR3 reads CASRLGTSGRSYEQYF. CDR3 DNA: TGTGCCAGCAGACTGGGGACTAGCGGGAGATCCTACGAGCAGTACTTC.

This clonotype showed up just a few times. The chain combines TRBV5-4 with TRBJ1-1; D is undetermined. The CDR3 is made up of 14 amino acids. With 3 bases removed from V and 1 base from J, the gap between germline ends came to 10 bases. CDR1 and CDR2 from the germline V gene are SGHNT and YYREEE (reference sequence). As DNA, the CDR3 is TGTGCCAGCAGCTCTCAGACGAAGAACACTGAAGCTTTCTTT. This encodes CASSSQTKNTEAFF.

In this sample, this clonotype turned up many times. This chain connects TRBV7-8 to TRBJ2-1; 10 bases match TRBD1. Per germline, CDR1 SGHVS and CDR2 FQNEAQ. The CDR3 totals 15 residues. With V trimmed by 5 bases and J by 3 bases, 4 bases remained unmatched. The CDR3 coding sequence is TGTGCCAGCAGCCCAAGGACAGGGGGCTACAATGAGCAGTTCTTC. This translates into CASSPRTGGYNEQFF.